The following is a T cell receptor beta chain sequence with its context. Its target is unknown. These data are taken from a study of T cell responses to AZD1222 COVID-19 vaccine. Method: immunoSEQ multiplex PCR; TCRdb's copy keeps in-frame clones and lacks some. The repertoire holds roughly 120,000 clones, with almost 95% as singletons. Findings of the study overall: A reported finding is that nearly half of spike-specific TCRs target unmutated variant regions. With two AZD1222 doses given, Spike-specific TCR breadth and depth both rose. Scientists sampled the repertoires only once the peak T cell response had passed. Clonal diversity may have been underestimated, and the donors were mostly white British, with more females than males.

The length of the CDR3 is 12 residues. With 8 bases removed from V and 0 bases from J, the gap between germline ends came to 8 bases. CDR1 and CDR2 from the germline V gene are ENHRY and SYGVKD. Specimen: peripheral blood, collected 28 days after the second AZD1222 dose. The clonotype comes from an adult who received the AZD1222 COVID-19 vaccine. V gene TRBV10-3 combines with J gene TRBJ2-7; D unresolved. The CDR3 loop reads CAIQISSYEQYF. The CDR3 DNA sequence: TGTGCCATCCAAATCAGCTCCTACGAGCAGTACTTC.